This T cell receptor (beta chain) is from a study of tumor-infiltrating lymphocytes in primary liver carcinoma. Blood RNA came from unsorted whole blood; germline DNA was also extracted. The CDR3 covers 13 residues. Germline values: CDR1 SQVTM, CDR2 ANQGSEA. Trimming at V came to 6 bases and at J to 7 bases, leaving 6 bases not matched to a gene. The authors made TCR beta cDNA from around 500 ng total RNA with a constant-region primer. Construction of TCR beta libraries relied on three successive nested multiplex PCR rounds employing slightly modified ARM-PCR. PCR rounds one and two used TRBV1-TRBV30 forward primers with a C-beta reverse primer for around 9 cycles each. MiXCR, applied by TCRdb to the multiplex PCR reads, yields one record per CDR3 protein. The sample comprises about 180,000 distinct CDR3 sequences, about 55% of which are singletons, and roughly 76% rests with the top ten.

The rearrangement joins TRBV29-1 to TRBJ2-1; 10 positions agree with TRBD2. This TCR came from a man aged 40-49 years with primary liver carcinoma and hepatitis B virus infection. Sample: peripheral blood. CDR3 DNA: TGCAGCGTGGGGGGACTAGCGCAGAATGAGCAGTTCTTC. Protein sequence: CSVGGLAQNEQFF.